This TCR beta chain stems from a study of blood T cell repertoires in COVID-19. Across the whole study: Sample material is recorded as cDNA or gDNA derived from T cells, B-cell-depleted T cells, or PBMCs.

The method was immunoSEQ multiplex PCR; TCRdb's version includes in-frame clones alone and lacks a portion of them. The sample has more than 200,000 clones, around 88% seen once. The germline V gene encodes CDR1 SNHLY and CDR2 FYNNEI. The V end lost 6 bases, the J end lost 4 bases, and 21 bases lay between the germline ends. This CDR3 is 16 amino acids long. The chain couples TRBV2 to TRBJ1-1, with D perhaps TRBD1 (6 bases). The receptor was isolated from a man aged 25 to 45 with active or convalescent COVID-19. Source material: peripheral blood. CDR3 region: CASSPPPTGFSTEAFF. The CDR3, as DNA: TGTGCCAGCAGCCCACCCCCTACAGGGTTTAGCACTGAAGCTTTCTTT.